This T cell receptor beta chain was found in a study of T-cell memory formation after mild COVID-19. Study findings and constraints: The study detected some responding clones in pre-infection memory, suggesting cross-reactive memory joined. Whereas later expanders leaned CD4+, clones contracting day 15 to 85 showed a balanced CD4/CD8 makeup.

Trimming pared 1 base from V and 7 bases from J, leaving 11 bases between. Germline V lookup: CDR1 LGHDT, CDR2 YNNKEL (reference sequence). The CDR3 covers 14 residues. One entry per CDR3 protein results from TCRdb running MiXCR on the 5' RACE reads. This repertoire shows hundreds of thousands of distinct CDR3 sequences, approximately 19% found once; its top ten account for approximately 21%. This clonotype showed up just a few times. Its antigen is not known. The sequence came from a man aged 18 to 29 who had mild COVID-19 (a few samples of this study predate the infection). Cell type and time point are not known. The sequenced sample consisted of PBMCs or a T cell subset sorted from them (not recorded which). The chain links TRBV3-1 to TRBJ1-5; D is possibly TRBD1 (6 bases). CDR3 sequence reads: CASSQVRGGQPQHF. CDR3 DNA sequence: TGTGCCAGCAGCCAAGTCCGGGGGGGCCAGCCCCAGCATTTT.